This TCR beta chain was identified during a study of early T cells in non-severe SARS-CoV-2 infection. Study-wide background: Sequencing was performed on bulk RNA from unsorted whole blood, leaving chains unpaired.

Study-wide findings and caveats: In VDJdb matching, anti-spike CD8 responses were favored while private and CD4 specificities went missing.

Trimming took off 4 bases at V and 6 bases at J, with 16 bases between the two ends. The CDR3 extends over 14 amino acids. Germline V CDR1 and CDR2: SGHRS, YFSETQ. Comments on this clonotype: The target antigen is unknown.

Unique molecular identifiers were attached to individual cDNA molecules. MiXCR was run by TCRdb on the 5' RACE reads, yielding one entry per CDR3 protein. The sample carries about 50,000 distinct CDR3 sequences, roughly a tenth recorded once. The sequences come from whole blood, collected at baseline. This rearrangement joins TRBV5-1 to TRBJ1-2; weak D call: TRBD1 (6 bases). This clonotype was obtained from an adult who was a healthcare worker with PCR-confirmed SARS-CoV-2 infection or an uninfected control (not recorded which). CDR3 region: CASSARGGSHGYTF. CDR3 coding DNA: TGCGCCAGCAGCGCGAGGGGGGGCTCCCATGGCTACACCTTC. Full variable domain (rest looked up from reference TRBV5-1 and TRBJ1-2): KAGVTQTPRYLIKTRGQQVTLSCSPISGHRSVSWYQQTPGQGLQFLFEYFSETQRNKGNFPGRFSGRQFSNSRSEMNVSTLELGDSALYLCASSARGGSHGYTFGSGTRLTVV.